This passage covers 7 T cell receptor beta chains from one sample sequenced in a study of cytomegalovirus exposure and HLA in healthy donors. The PCR was carried out with 60 Vbeta primers and 13 Jbeta primers. TCRdb's copy holds only in-frame clones and misses some; the assay was immunoSEQ multiplex PCR. This sample has 200,000 to 250,000 clones, with roughly 81% found just once. The source material was PBMCs. Every receptor here comes from a girl aged 2 to 9 in good health and CMV-seronegative.

The CDR3 sequence: CATAGLAGISYEQYF. CDR3 coding DNA: TGTGCCACCGCGGGACTAGCGGGCATCTCCTACGAGCAGTACTTC. The V gene is TRBV2, the J gene TRBJ2-7; 12 bases are a match to TRBD2. The CDR3 covers 15 residues. CDR1 and CDR2 from the germline V gene are SNHLY and FYNNEI. The junction had 7 bases not matched to a gene; V was cut back by 10 bases and J by 0 bases.

The CDR3 nucleotides are TGTGCCAGCGGGCACGGTGAAGCTTTCTTT. This encodes CASGHGEAFF. The gene calls are TRBV2 and TRBJ1-1; D remains ambiguous. The CDR3 loop spans 10 amino acids. In germline, CDR1 is SNHLY, CDR2 FYNNEI. Trimming stripped 8 bases from V and 7 bases from J, with 8 bases between.

The chain employs TRBV6-5 and TRBJ2-7; D gene uncertain. V was shortened by 2 bases and J by 5 bases, with 10 bases between the two germline ends. Germline loops: CDR1 MNHEY, CDR2 SVGAGI. CDR3 length: 13 residues. CDR3 bases: TGTGCCAGCAGTTACAGCGTTTCCCACGAGCAGTACTTC. Its translation is CASSYSVSHEQYF.

This clone was seen a single time. V is TRBV4-1 and J is TRBJ2-2; 8 bases are a match to TRBD1. V trimming: 0 bases; J trimming: 3 bases; junction bases outside the gene matches: 18. Germline V gene lookup returns CDR1 MGHRA and CDR2 YSYEKL. The CDR3 loop spans 21 amino acids. CDR3: CASSQEVVGLWTGKYTGELFF. CDR3 nucleotide sequence: TGCGCCAGCAGCCAAGAGGTGGTAGGCTTATGGACAGGGAAATACACCGGGGAGCTGTTTTTT.

This chain connects TRBV14 to TRBJ1-4; TRBD1 is a possible D gene (5 bases). In germline, CDR1 is SGHDN, CDR2 FVKESK. Trimming removed 4 bases from V and 4 bases from J, with 16 bases in between. The CDR3 has 16 amino acids. The CDR3 DNA sequence: TGTGCCAGCAGCCCCTCATGGGGCAGCCTTAATGAAAAACTGTTTTTT. It codes for CASSPSWGSLNEKLFF.

The chain combines TRBV5-8 with TRBJ1-5, with D possibly being TRBD1 (6 bases). The V end was cut by 1 base, the J end by 0 bases, with 11 bases between. The CDR3 runs 16 residues. Per germline, CDR1 SGHTS and CDR2 YDEGEE. The CDR3 sequence: CASSLITGYSNQPQHF. In DNA form, the CDR3 reads TGTGCCAGCAGCTTGATCACAGGGTATAGCAATCAGCCCCAGCATTTT. The full variable domain, with the rest looked up from reference TRBV5-8 and TRBJ1-5, is EAGVTQSPTHLIKTRGQQATLRCSPISGHTSVYWYQQALGLGLQFLLWYDEGEERNRGNFPPRFSGRQFPNYSSELNVNALELEDSALYLCASSLITGYSNQPQHFGDGTRLSIL.

The CDR3 sequence: CASSPVRQDSNQPQHF. Here the CDR3 DNA reads TGTGCCAGCAGCCCCGTACGACAGGATAGCAATCAGCCCCAGCATTTT. The chain employs TRBV5-4 and TRBJ1-5; possibly TRBD1 for D (6 bases). CDR3 length: 16 residues. Germline V lookup: CDR1 SGHNT, CDR2 YYREEE (reference sequence). Trimming took 4 bases from V and 0 from J, leaving 14 bases between them. The full variable domain, with the rest looked up from reference TRBV5-4 and TRBJ1-5, is ETGVTQSPTHLIKTRGQQVTLRCSSQSGHNTVSWYQQALGQGPQFIFQYYREEENGRGNFPPRFSGLQFPNYSSELNVNALELDDSALYLCASSPVRQDSNQPQHFGDGTRLSIL.